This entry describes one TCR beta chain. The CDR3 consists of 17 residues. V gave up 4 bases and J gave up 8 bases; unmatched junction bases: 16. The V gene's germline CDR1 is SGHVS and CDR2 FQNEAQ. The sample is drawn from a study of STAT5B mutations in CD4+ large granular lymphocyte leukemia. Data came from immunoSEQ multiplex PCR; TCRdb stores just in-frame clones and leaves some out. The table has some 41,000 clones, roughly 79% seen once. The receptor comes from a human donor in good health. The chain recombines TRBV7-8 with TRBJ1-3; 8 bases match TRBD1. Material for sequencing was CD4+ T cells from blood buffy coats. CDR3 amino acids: CASSSHRTGWSRDTIYF. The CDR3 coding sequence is TGTGCCAGCAGCTCTCATCGGACAGGGTGGAGTAGAGACACCATATATTTT.